Given below is one TCR beta chain in context. Its antigen is currently unknown. Germline V gene data show CDR1 as KGHSH and CDR2 as LQKENI. V was trimmed by 0 bases and J by 7 bases, leaving 19 bases between them. The CDR3 totals 17 residues. Each of the donors was a healthy bone marrow donor. PCR amplification relied on 60 Vbeta primers (plus 13 Jbeta primers). Profiling relied on immunoSEQ multiplex PCR, and the TCRdb table lists in-frame clones only, not all of them. The sample lists under 150,000 clones, 80% to 90% occurring once. The data were obtained in a study of cytomegalovirus exposure and HLA in healthy donors. Notes on the study in general: Per a later analysis, 15,000 to 20,000 TCR beta sequences showed association with HLA alleles at 0.05 false discovery rate. About 87% or about 30% of the time was how often most TCR beta V segments were productive, according to an earlier analysis. Roughly uniform sequencing depth across donors was assumed, possibly incorrectly.

This chain joins TRBV18 and TRBJ2-1, with a tentative D call TRBD2 (5 bases). This receptor was taken from a male donor in good health and CMV-seropositive. Input material: PBMCs. The CDR3 region has the DNA TGTGCCAGCTCACCACCGGTTAGGGTAATTACGGGAAATGAGCAGTTCTTC. Protein sequence: CASSPPVRVITGNEQFF.